Each of the 28 T cell receptor beta chains below was sequenced from the same sample in a study of CD8 T cells in Susac syndrome. When the RNA was reverse transcribed, random hexamers were used with an input of roughly 0.5 to 1 ug. One entry per CDR3 protein, called by TCRdb with MiXCR from the immunoSEQ multiplex PCR reads. Of roughly 330,000 distinct CDR3 sequences listed, 92% are singletons. Sequencing input: CD4+ T cells from PBMCs. The source is a human donor with multiple sclerosis.

The CDR3 region has the DNA TGCGCCAGCAGCTCGACAGGGATGTACCAAGAGACCCAGTACTTC. Its protein product is CASSSTGMYQETQYF. The gene calls are TRBV5-1 and TRBJ2-5, with 7 nucleotides matching TRBD1. The CDR3 length is 15 residues. Germline V gene data show CDR1 as SGHRS and CDR2 as YFSETQ. V gave up 3 bases and J gave up 0 bases; unmatched junction bases: 5.

The chain has TRBV6-5 and TRBJ1-1; 7 nucleotides align to TRBD1. The junction had 12 bases not matched to a gene; V was cut back by 2 bases and J by 3 bases. Germline assignment: CDR1 MNHEY and CDR2 SVGAGI. This CDR3 contains 17 residues. CDR3 loop: CASSYPRTGGRHTEAFF. The CDR3 DNA reads as TGTGCCAGCAGTTACCCCCGGACAGGCGGGCGGCACACTGAAGCTTTCTTT.

Worth noting for this clonotype: The conserved phenylalanine or tryptophan is not found at the CDR3 terminus, so this likely reflects a read error. The chain carries TRBV4-2 and TRBJ1-2; 10 nucleotides agree with TRBD1. Looked up from germline, CDR1 is LGHNA and CDR2 is YNFKEQ. The CDR3 extends over 15 amino acids. V trimming: 4 bases; J trimming: 4 bases; junction bases outside the gene matches: 6. The CDR3 loop is CASSPGTGDSYGYTL. In nucleotides, the CDR3 is TGTGCCAGCAGCCCCGGGACAGGGGATTCCTATGGCTACACCCTC.

This clonotype has more than one count but fewer than ten. V gene TRBV7-2 combines with J gene TRBJ1-1; 8 bases align to TRBD1. CDR3 length: 15 amino acids. Per the germline V gene, CDR1 is SGHTA and CDR2 is FQGNSA. After removal of 3 bases from V and 1 base from J, the junction contained 4 bases not matched to a gene. CDR3 sequence (DNA): TGTGCCAGCAGCTTTCGGCAGGGGGCGAACACTGAAGCTTTCTTT. As protein: CASSFRQGANTEAFF.

The sample holds one count of this clonotype. J is TRBJ2-7 and V is TRBV2, with 11 bases identical to TRBD2. Germline loops: CDR1 SNHLY, CDR2 FYNNEI. CDR3 size: 15 residues. V gave up 1 base and J gave up 12 bases; unmatched junction bases: 11. The CDR3 loop reads CASSEVTSGGPPLYF. Here the CDR3 DNA reads TGTGCCAGCAGTGAAGTTACTAGCGGGGGACCCCCTCTGTACTTC. The variable domain in full, completed from reference TRBV2 and TRBJ2-7, reads EPEVTQTPSHQVTQMGQEVILRCVPISNHLYFYWYRQILGQKVEFLVSFYNNEISEKSEIFDDQFSVERPDGSNFTLKIRSTKLEDSAMYFCASSEVTSGGPPLYFGPGTRLTVT.

The rearrangement joins TRBV7-8 to TRBJ1-1, with D perhaps TRBD1 (5 bases). The CDR3 is 14 residues long. V shed 1 base and J shed 11 bases, with 17 bases lying between them. Per germline, CDR1 SGHVS and CDR2 FQNEAQ. The CDR3, as DNA: TGTGCCAGCAGCTTAGGGGGTGGGGCACCAGGGGCTTTCTTT. Amino acid sequence: CASSLGGGAPGAFF.

The chain has TRBV30 and TRBJ1-1; no clear D. The ends were cut back, 2 bases at V and 4 bases at J, with 17 bases in the middle. CDR1 is GTSNPN, CDR2 SVGIG, per germline (reference sequence). The CDR3 runs to 15 residues. CDR3 in DNA: TGTGCCTGGAGTCCCCGGACCGGACGGAGCACTGAAGCTTTCTTT. Amino acid sequence: CAWSPRTGRSTEAFF.

This chain connects TRBV5-4 to TRBJ2-1; TRBD2 aligns across 8 bases. The CDR3 is 15 amino acids. The trim removed 4 bases at V and 6 bases at J, leaving 9 bases unmatched. Germline loops: CDR1 SGHNT, CDR2 YYREEE (reference sequence). As DNA, the CDR3 is TGTGCCAGCAGCGCCGGGACTAGAGGGCCCAATGAGCAGTTCTTC. Translated: CASSAGTRGPNEQFF.

V usage is TRBV7-9 and J usage is TRBJ1-1; 9 bases agree with TRBD1. Looked up from germline, CDR1 is SEHNR and CDR2 is FQNEAQ (reference sequence). The V segment lost 6 bases and the J segment 0 bases; nucleotides outside the gene matches: 5. CDR3 length: 15 amino acids. The CDR3 sequence is CASRRDREVNTEAFF. CDR3 nucleotide sequence: TGTGCCAGCAGGCGGGACAGGGAGGTGAACACTGAAGCTTTCTTT.

The rearrangement joins TRBV29-1 to TRBJ1-2; TRBD1 is a possible D gene (5 bases). Germline CDR1 SQVTM, CDR2 ANQGSEA. The CDR3 runs to 13 residues. Trimming took off 1 base at V and 3 bases at J, with 9 bases between the two ends. The CDR3 nucleotides are TGCAGCGTTGAAGTCCGGGGGGACTATGGCTACACCTTC. It specifies CSVEVRGDYGYTF.

The V call is TRBV23-1, the J call TRBJ1-1; D not resolved. TRBV23-1 is classed as an ORF, of uncertain function. This CDR3 region has 11 residues. Deletions cut 4 bases from V and 6 bases from J, with 6 bases between. The CDR3 protein is CASSPPPEAFF. The CDR3 DNA reads TGCGCCAGCAGTCCTCCTCCTGAAGCTTTCTTT.

This chain links TRBV29-1 with TRBJ2-3, with 7 positions matching TRBD2. The CDR3 runs 12 residues. J lost 4 bases, V lost 7 bases, and 5 bases had no gene match. The germline gives CDR1 SQVTM, CDR2 ANQGSEA. In DNA, the CDR3 is TGCAGCGCGGCTAGCGGCTCAGATACGCAGTATTTT. Translating it yields CSAASGSDTQYF.

The chain carries TRBV24-1 and TRBJ1-4; TRBD1 might be the D (5 bases). Germline loops: CDR1 KGHDR, CDR2 SFDVKD. Trimming took 2 bases from V and 3 from J, leaving 9 bases between them. The CDR3 is 15 residues long. The CDR3: CATSDSRAPNEKLFF. The DNA of the CDR3 is TGTGCCACCAGTGATTCCAGGGCCCCTAATGAAAAACTGTTTTTT.

This chain connects TRBV6-1 to TRBJ2-2; TRBD1 or TRBD2 may be the D gene (5 bases each). Germline lookup yields CDR1 MNHNS and CDR2 SASEGT. The CDR3 extends over 17 amino acids. The V end was cut by 6 bases, the J end by 1 base, with 18 bases between. The CDR3 region is CASRTLRGSKNTGELFF. The CDR3 bases are TGTGCCAGCAGAACCTTGAGGGGATCTAAGAACACCGGGGAGCTGTTTTTT.

The chain joins TRBV29-1 to TRBJ2-6, with unresolved D. The V end was cut by 6 bases, the J end by 0 bases, with 6 bases between. Looked up from germline, CDR1 is SQVTM and CDR2 is ANQGSEA. CDR3 length: 13 residues. The CDR3 sequence is CSVGSSGANVLTF. As DNA, the CDR3 is TGCAGCGTGGGGTCCTCTGGGGCCAACGTCCTGACTTTC.

The J gene is TRBJ1-1, the V gene TRBV18; perhaps TRBD1 as D (6 bases). The V end was cut by 3 bases, the J end by 5 bases, with 16 bases between. The CDR3 has 15 amino acids. Germline assignment: CDR1 KGHSH and CDR2 LQKENI. The CDR3 here is CASSPILLGGTEAFF. Here the CDR3 DNA reads TGTGCCAGCTCACCTATCCTCCTAGGGGGAACTGAAGCTTTCTTT.

This clonotype was counted a single time. V is TRBV10-3 and J is TRBJ1-1, with D uncertain. Trimming removed 10 bases from V and 4 bases from J, with 16 bases in between. This CDR3 is built from 13 residues. The V gene's germline CDR1 is ENHRY and CDR2 SYGVKD. The CDR3 bases are TGTGCCACGCGGGAGCCGGGCGGCACTGAAGCTTTCTTT. Its protein is CATREPGGTEAFF.

This chain uses TRBV5-1 with TRBJ2-1, with D perhaps TRBD1 (5 bases). The germline gives CDR1 SGHRS, CDR2 YFSETQ. The germline V and J ends were trimmed by 0 bases and 10 bases, with 14 bases remaining between them. CDR3 size: 14 residues. The CDR3 is CASSLGGTRTEQFF. The CDR3 bases are TGCGCCAGCAGCTTGGGGGGCACTCGGACGGAGCAGTTCTTC. The entire variable domain, with the rest obtained from reference TRBV5-1 and TRBJ2-1, is as follows: KAGVTQTPRYLIKTRGQQVTLSCSPISGHRSVSWYQQTPGQGLQFLFEYFSETQRNKGNFPGRFSGRQFSNSRSEMNVSTLELGDSALYLCASSLGGTRTEQFFGPGTRLTVL.

V and J are TRBV20-1 and TRBJ2-3, with D uncertain. Trimming stripped 0 bases from V and 5 bases from J, with 15 bases between. This CDR3 contains 15 residues. Per the germline V gene, CDR1 is DFQATT and CDR2 is SNEGSKA (reference sequence). This chain's CDR3 is CSARDPRESGDTQYF. CDR3 coding DNA: TGCAGTGCTAGAGACCCCCGAGAGAGTGGAGATACGCAGTATTTT.

Only a few counts were recorded for this clonotype. This chain joins TRBV6-2 or TRBV6-3 and TRBJ2-1; 8 bases align to TRBD1. The CDR3 is 13 amino acids. The V gene end was trimmed by 6 bases and the J gene end by 7 bases; junction bases not matched to a gene: 5. Germline CDR1 is MNHEY and CDR2 is SVGEGT. DNA for the CDR3: TGTGCCAGCAGGCGGACAGGGAATAATGAGCAGTTCTTC. Translated: CASRRTGNNEQFF.

V and J are TRBV12-3 or TRBV12-4 and TRBJ2-6; 7 bases fit TRBD2. The CDR3 contains 14 residues. With V trimmed by 3 bases and J by 7 bases, 3 bases remained unmatched. The CDR3 DNA reads TGTGCCAGCAGTTTCCCGGGAGGAGCCAACGTCCTGACTTTC. Residues: CASSFPGGANVLTF.

The chain joins TRBV18 to TRBJ2-7; D possibly corresponds to TRBD2 (5 bases). The CDR3 loop spans 16 amino acids. In germline, CDR1 is KGHSH, CDR2 LQKENI. V lost 6 bases to trimming and J lost 1 base, with 19 bases between them. For the CDR3, the DNA is TGTGCCAGCTCCCCCCAAACCACGTGGACTTCCTACGAGCAGTACTTC. This translates into CASSPQTTWTSYEQYF.

CDR3 amino acids: CASSSEGAMTDTQYF. The CDR3 DNA reads TGTGCCAGCAGCTCAGAGGGGGCCATGACAGATACGCAGTATTTT. This chain links TRBV7-3 with TRBJ2-3; 7 positions agree with TRBD1. CDR1 and CDR2 from the germline V gene are SGHTA and FQGTGA. The CDR3 length is 15 residues. Trimming removed 4 bases from V and 3 bases from J; junction bases left unmatched: 7.

V gene TRBV12-3 or TRBV12-4 combines with J gene TRBJ2-6; D possibly corresponds to TRBD1 (7 bases). Trimming shortened V by 6 bases and J by 2 bases, and 17 bases separated the two germline ends. CDR3 length: 17 residues. CDR3 sequence reads: CASRPNRGGAGANVLTF. The CDR3, as DNA: TGTGCCAGCAGACCCAACAGGGGCGGGGCTGGGGCCAACGTCCTGACTTTC.

This clonotype was detected once. The V call is TRBV7-8, the J call TRBJ1-1; D gene unclear. V shed 1 base and J shed 3 bases, with 18 bases lying between them. The CDR3 extends over 17 amino acids. Germline CDR1 SGHVS, CDR2 FQNEAQ. CDR3 sequence reads: CASSLERVAGSHTEAFF. The CDR3 coding sequence is TGTGCCAGCAGCTTAGAGCGGGTGGCCGGGTCGCACACTGAAGCTTTCTTT.

The chain carries TRBV6-4 and TRBJ2-1; TRBD2 agrees at 11 bases. This CDR3 spans 18 amino acids. CDR1 is MRHNA, CDR2 SNTAGT, per germline. V lost 8 bases and J lost 0; bases outside the gene matches: 12. In nucleotides, the CDR3 is TGTGCCAGCTCGCCGACTAGCGGGGTACCCGCCTCCTACAATGAGCAGTTCTTC. Amino acid sequence: CASSPTSGVPASYNEQFF.

This rearrangement joins TRBV6-2 or TRBV6-3 to TRBJ1-3, with D unresolved. Trimming shortened V by 7 bases and J by 4 bases, and 14 bases separated the two germline ends. The germline V gene encodes CDR1 MNHEY and CDR2 SVGEGT. The CDR3 sequence is 14 residues long. The CDR3 loop reads CASIRTDPGNTIYF. The CDR3 DNA sequence: TGTGCCAGCATTCGCACGGACCCCGGAAACACCATATATTTT.

The chain couples TRBV3-1 to TRBJ2-7, with 7 bases aligning to TRBD2. The length of the CDR3 is 14 residues. V shed 4 bases and J 2 bases; nucleotides not matched to a gene: 5. CDR1 and CDR2 (germline): LGHDT, YNNKEL (reference sequence). The chain's CDR3 is CASSPQRDAYEQYF. CDR3 DNA: TGTGCCAGCAGCCCCCAGCGGGATGCCTACGAGCAGTACTTC.